The subject of this entry is one T cell receptor beta chain. What it recognizes is unknown. Germline V lookup: CDR1 DFQATT, CDR2 SNEGSKA (reference sequence). The CDR3 is made up of 12 amino acids. J was trimmed by 6 bases and V by 6 bases; bases with no gene match: 8. Regarding the study as a whole: Tumor memory CD4+ T cell TCR gene usage clustered with blood and lymph node memory CD4+ cells and lymph node naive CD4+ cells. The larger-cohort validation was restricted to a single TCR beta V-J rearrangement rather than whole repertoires. Tumor-infiltrating Treg TCR alpha and beta sequences overlapped most with tumor naive CD4+ T cells, then blood naive.

TCRdb processed the 5' RACE reads anew with MiXCR; each CDR3 protein has one entry. The repertoire consists of about 57,000 distinct CDR3 sequences, with around a quarter occurring once and the leading ten covering about 3%. Memory CD4+ cells were defined as CD4+CD45RO+CD25-. The sequence was collected from a female donor with breast cancer. The sequenced material came from tumor-infiltrating memory CD4+ T cells sorted from the breast tumor. As for subset: memory CD4+ T cells, CD4+CD45RO+CD25-. The chain uses TRBV20-1 and TRBJ2-7; 7 bases agree with TRBD1. CDR3 DNA: TGCAGTGCCAAGGGGGCCCTAGGCGAGCAGTACTTC. This translates into CSAKGALGEQYF.